This T cell receptor beta chain was sequenced for a study of blood T cell repertoires in COVID-19. CDR3 size: 15 residues. V lost 2 bases and J lost 6; bases outside the gene matches: 10. Germline-derived CDR1 and CDR2 are SGHNT and YYREEE (reference sequence). This clone showed up just a few times. Only in-frame clones appear in the TCRdb table, and some are missing; sequencing was by immunoSEQ multiplex PCR. The sample has about 76,000 clones, 75% to 85% seen once. J is TRBJ1-1 and V is TRBV5-4; 7 positions agree with TRBD1. The sample taken for sequencing was peripheral blood. This receptor was taken from a man older than 75 with acute or convalescent COVID-19. The CDR3 DNA reads TGTGCCAGCAGCTTAACAGGGGTGGGGGTCCCTGAAGCTTTCTTT. Translation gives CASSLTGVGVPEAFF.